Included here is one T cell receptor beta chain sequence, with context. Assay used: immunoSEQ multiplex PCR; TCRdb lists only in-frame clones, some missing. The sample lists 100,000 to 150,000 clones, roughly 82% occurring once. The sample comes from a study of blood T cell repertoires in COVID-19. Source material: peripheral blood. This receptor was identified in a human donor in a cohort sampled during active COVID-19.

The CDR3 DNA reads as TGCAGCGTTGGGAGTTTACTAGCCAAAAACATTCAGTACTTC. This sequence encodes CSVGSLLAKNIQYF. The genes are TRBV29-1 and TRBJ2-4, with D uncertain. The CDR3 has 14 residues. Trimming pared 4 bases from V and 0 bases from J, leaving 10 bases between. Germline CDR1 SQVTM, CDR2 ANQGSEA.